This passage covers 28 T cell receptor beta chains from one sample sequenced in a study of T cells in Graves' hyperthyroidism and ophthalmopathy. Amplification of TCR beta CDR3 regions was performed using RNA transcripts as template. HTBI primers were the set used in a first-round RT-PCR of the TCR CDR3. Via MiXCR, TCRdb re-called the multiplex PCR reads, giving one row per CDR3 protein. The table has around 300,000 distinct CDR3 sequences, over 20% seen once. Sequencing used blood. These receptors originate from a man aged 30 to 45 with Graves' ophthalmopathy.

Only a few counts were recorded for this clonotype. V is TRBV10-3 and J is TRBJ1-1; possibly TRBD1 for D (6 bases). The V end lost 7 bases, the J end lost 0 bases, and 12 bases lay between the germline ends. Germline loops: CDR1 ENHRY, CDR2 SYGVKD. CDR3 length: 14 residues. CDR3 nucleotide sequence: TGTGCCATCACTGCGACAGGAATGAACACTGAAGCTTTCTTT. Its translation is CAITATGMNTEAFF.

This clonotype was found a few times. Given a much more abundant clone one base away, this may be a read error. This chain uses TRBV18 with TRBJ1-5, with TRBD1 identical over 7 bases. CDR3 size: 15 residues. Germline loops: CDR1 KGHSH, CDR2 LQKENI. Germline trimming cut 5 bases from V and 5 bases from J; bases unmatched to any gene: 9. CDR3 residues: CASSFTGQKDQPQHF. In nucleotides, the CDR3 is TGTGCCAGCTCATTTACGGGACAGAAGGATCAGCCCCAGCATTTT.

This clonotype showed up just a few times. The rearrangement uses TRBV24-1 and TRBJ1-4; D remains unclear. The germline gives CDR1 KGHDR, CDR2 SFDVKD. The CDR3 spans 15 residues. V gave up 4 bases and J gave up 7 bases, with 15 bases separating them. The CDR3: CATSDIGVDGEKLFF. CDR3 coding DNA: TGTGCCACCAGTGACATCGGAGTGGACGGTGAAAAACTGTTTTTT.

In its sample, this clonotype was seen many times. CDR3 loop: CASSPRESEQYF. CDR3 bases: TGTGCCAGCAGTCCCCGGGAGAGCGAGCAGTACTTC. The rearrangement links TRBV12-3 or TRBV12-4 to TRBJ2-7; D is perhaps TRBD2 (6 bases). Trimming left V 5 bases short and J 6 bases short, with 11 bases between. The CDR3 is made up of 12 amino acids.

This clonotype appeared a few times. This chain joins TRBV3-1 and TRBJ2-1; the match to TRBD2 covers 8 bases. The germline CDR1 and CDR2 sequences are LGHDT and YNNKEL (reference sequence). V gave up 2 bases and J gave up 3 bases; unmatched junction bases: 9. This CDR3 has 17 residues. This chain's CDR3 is CASSQSLSGRVYNEQFF. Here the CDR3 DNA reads TGTGCCAGCAGCCAATCCCTAAGCGGGAGAGTCTACAATGAGCAGTTCTTC.

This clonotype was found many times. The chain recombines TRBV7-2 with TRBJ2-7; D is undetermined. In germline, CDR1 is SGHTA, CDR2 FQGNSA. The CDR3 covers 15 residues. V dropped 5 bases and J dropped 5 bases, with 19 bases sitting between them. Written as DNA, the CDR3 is TGTGCCAGCAGCCCGCGAGGTACAGACTTCAACGAGCAGTACTTC. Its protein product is CASSPRGTDFNEQYF.

The CDR3 spells CASSLVGQGLADSYNEQFF. The CDR3 DNA reads TGCGCCAGCAGCTTGGTGGGACAGGGGCTAGCAGACTCCTACAATGAGCAGTTCTTC. The genes are TRBV5-1 and TRBJ2-1; 10 positions agree with TRBD1. There are 19 residues in the CDR3. V was clipped by 0 bases and J by 0 bases; unmatched bases: 9. The V gene's germline CDR1 is SGHRS and CDR2 YFSETQ.

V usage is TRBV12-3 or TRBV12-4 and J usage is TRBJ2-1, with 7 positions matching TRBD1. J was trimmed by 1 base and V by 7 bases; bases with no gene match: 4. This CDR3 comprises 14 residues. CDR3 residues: CASITGVSYNEQFF. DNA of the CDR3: TGTGCCAGCATTACAGGGGTTTCCTACAATGAGCAGTTCTTC.

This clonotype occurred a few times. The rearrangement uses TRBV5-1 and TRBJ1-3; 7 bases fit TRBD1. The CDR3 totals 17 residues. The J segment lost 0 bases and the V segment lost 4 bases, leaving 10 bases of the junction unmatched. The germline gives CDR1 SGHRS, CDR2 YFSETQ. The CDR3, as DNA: TGCGCCAGCAGCACCAATTACGGGACAGCCTCTGGAAACACCATATATTTT. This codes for CASSTNYGTASGNTIYF.

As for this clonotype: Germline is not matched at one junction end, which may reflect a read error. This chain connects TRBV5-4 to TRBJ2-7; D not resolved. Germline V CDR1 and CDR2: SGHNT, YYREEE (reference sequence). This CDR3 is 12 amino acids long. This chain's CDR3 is CSSSFGSYEQYF. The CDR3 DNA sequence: TGTTCCAGCAGCTTTGGCTCCTACGAGCAGTACTTC.

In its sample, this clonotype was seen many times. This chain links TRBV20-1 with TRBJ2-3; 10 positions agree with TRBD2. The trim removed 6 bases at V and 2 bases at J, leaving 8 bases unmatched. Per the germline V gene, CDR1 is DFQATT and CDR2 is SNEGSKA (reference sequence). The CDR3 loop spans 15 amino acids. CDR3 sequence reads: CSAHGTSVDTDTQYF. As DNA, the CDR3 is TGCAGTGCGCACGGGACTAGCGTTGACACAGATACGCAGTATTTT.

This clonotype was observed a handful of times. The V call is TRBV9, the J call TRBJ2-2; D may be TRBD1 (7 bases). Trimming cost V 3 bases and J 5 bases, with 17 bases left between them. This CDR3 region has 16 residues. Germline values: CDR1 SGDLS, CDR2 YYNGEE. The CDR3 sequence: CASSAQGGGTTGELFF. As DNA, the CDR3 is TGTGCCAGCAGCGCTCAGGGGGGCGGGACAACCGGGGAGCTGTTTTTT.

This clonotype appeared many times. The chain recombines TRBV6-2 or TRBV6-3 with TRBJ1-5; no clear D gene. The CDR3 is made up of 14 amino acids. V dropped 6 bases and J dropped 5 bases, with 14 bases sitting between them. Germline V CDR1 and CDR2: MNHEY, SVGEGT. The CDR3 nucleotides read TGTGCCAGCAGGACCGTTCCCTTGTATCAGCCCCAGCATTTT. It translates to CASRTVPLYQPQHF.

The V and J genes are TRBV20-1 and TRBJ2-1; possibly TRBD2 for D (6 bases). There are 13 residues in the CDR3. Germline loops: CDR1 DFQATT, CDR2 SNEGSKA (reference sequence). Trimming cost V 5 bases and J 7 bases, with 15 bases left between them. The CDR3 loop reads CSALSSVQNEQFF. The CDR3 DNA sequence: TGCAGTGCTTTATCTAGCGTACAGAATGAGCAGTTCTTC.

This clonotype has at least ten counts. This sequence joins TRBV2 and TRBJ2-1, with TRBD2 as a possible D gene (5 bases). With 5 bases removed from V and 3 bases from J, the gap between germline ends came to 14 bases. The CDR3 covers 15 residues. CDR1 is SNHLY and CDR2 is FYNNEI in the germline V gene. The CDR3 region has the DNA TGTGCCAGCAGTCAAAGCGGCCTCAGCTACAATGAGCAGTTCTTC. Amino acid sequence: CASSQSGLSYNEQFF.

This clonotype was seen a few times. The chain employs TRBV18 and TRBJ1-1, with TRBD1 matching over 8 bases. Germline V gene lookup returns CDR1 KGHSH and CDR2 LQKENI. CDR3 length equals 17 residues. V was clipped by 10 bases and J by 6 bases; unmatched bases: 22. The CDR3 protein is CATLPRDRWTVGAEAFF. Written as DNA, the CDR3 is TGTGCCACCCTGCCAAGGGACAGGTGGACCGTCGGAGCTGAAGCTTTCTTT.

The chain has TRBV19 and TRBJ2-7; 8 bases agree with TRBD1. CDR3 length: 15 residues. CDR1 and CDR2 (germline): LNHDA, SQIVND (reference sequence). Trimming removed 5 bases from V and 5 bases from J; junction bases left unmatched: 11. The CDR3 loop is CASSPMGAGGNEQYF. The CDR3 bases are TGTGCCAGTAGTCCCATGGGAGCAGGGGGCAACGAGCAGTACTTC.

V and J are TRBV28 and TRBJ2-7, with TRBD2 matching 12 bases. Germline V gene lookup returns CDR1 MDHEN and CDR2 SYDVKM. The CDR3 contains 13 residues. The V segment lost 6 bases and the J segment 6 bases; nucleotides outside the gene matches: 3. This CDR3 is CASREGLAGEQYF. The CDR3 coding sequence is TGTGCCAGCAGGGAGGGACTAGCGGGCGAGCAGTACTTC.

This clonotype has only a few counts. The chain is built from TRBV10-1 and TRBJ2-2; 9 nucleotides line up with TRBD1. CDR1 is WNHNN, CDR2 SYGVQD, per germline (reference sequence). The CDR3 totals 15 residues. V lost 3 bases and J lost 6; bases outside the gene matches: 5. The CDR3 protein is CASSEGTGFAGELFF. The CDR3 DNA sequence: TGCGCCAGCAGTGAAGGGACAGGGTTCGCCGGGGAGCTGTTTTTT.

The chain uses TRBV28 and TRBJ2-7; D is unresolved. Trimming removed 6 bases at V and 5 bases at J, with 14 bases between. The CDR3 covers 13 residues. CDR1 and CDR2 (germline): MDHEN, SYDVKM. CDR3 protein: CASSGPFWDEQYF. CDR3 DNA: TGTGCCAGCAGCGGCCCCTTTTGGGACGAGCAGTACTTC.

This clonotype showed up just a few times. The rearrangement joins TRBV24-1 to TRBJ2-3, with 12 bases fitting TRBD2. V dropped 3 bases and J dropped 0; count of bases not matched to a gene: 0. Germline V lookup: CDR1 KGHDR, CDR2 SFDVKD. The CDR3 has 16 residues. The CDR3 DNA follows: TGTGCCACCAGTGATGGACTAGCGGGAAGCACAGATACGCAGTATTTT. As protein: CATSDGLAGSTDTQYF.

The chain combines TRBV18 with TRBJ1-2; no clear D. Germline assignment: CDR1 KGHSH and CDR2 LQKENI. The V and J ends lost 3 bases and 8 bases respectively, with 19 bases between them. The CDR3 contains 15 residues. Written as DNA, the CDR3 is TGTGCCAGCTCACCCCCATCAGGAGCGATAACGGGCTACACCTTC. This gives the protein CASSPPSGAITGYTF.

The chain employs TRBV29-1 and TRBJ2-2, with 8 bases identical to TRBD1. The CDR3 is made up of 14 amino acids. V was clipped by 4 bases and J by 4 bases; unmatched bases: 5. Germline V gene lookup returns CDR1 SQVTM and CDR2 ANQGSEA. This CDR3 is CSVAGGFGTGELFF. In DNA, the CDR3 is TGCAGCGTTGCAGGGGGCTTCGGCACCGGGGAGCTGTTTTTT.

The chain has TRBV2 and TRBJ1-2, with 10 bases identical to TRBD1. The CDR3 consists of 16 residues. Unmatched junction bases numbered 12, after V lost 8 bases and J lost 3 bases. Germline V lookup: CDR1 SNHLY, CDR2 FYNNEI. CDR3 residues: CASCSDRGRNDYGYTF. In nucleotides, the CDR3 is TGTGCCAGCTGCTCCGACAGGGGGCGGAATGACTATGGCTACACCTTC.

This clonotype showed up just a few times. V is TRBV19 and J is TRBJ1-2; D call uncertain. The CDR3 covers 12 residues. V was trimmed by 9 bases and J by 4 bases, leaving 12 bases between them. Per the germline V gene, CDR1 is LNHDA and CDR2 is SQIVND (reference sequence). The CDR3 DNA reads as TGTGCCAGCACCGGGCCGGGCTATGGCTACACCTTC. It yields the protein CASTGPGYGYTF. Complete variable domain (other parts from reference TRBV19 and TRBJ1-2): DGGITQSPKYLFRKEGQNVTLSCEQNLNHDAMYWYRQDPGQGLRLIYYSQIVNDFQKGDIAEGYSVSREKKESFPLTVTSAQKNPTAFYLCASTGPGYGYTFGSGTRLTVV.

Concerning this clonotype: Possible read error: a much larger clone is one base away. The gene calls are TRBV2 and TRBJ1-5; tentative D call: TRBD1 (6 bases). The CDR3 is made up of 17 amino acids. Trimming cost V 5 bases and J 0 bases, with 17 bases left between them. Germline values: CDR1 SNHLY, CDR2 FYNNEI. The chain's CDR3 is CASSKKQGQRSNQPQHF. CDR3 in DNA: TGTGCCAGCAGTAAAAAACAGGGTCAGCGTAGCAATCAGCCCCAGCATTTT.

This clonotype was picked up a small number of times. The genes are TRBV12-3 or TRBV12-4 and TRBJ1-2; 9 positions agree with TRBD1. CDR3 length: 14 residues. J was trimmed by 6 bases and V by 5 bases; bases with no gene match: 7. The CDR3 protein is CASSLNRGHHGYTF. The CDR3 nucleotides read TGTGCCAGCAGTCTCAACAGGGGGCACCATGGCTACACCTTC.

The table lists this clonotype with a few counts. The CDR3 spells CSVYRRDRGGTIYF. In nucleotides, the CDR3 is TGCAGCGTCTACCGACGCGACAGGGGTGGCACCATATATTTT. The chain combines TRBV29-1 with TRBJ1-3; 8 positions match TRBD1. Looked up from germline, CDR1 is SQVTM and CDR2 is ANQGSEA. The CDR3 loop spans 14 amino acids. J gave up 9 bases and V 6 bases, and 13 bases lay outside the gene matches.